These 13 T cell receptor beta chains were all obtained from the same sample, sequenced in a study of blood T cell repertoires in COVID-19. Data came from immunoSEQ multiplex PCR; TCRdb stores just in-frame clones and leaves some out. The sample carries fewer than 250,000 clones, under 95% recorded once. Specimen: peripheral blood. These receptors originate from a man aged 25 to 40 with acute or convalescent COVID-19.

The rearrangement uses TRBV30 and TRBJ2-7, with D perhaps TRBD2 (5 bases). Germline V CDR1 and CDR2: GTSNPN, SVGIG (reference sequence). V lost 7 bases to trimming and J lost 5 bases, with 18 bases between them. This CDR3 is 13 amino acids long. CDR3 amino acids: CASSGARRNEQYF. The DNA of the CDR3 is TGTGCCTCAAGCGGTGCCCGCAGAAACGAGCAGTACTTC. Variable domain in full (rest from reference TRBV30 and TRBJ2-7): SQTIHQWPATLVQPVGSPLSLECTVEGTSNPNLYWYRQAAGRGLQLLFYSVGIGQISSEVPQNLSASRPQDRQFILSSKKLLLSDSGFYLCASSGARRNEQYFGPGTRLTVT.

The chain carries TRBV7-8 and TRBJ1-6; tentative D call: TRBD1 (6 bases). The CDR3 length is 14 residues. Trimming cost V 4 bases and J 7 bases, with 11 bases left between them. Germline-derived CDR1 and CDR2 are SGHVS and FQNEAQ. CDR3 in DNA: TGTGCCAGCAGCTCCTGGACAGCCAATTCACCCCTCCACTTT. As protein: CASSSWTANSPLHF.

The chain recombines TRBV11-2 with TRBJ1-6; D is ambiguous. This CDR3 is built from 12 residues. Trimming left V 1 base short and J 17 bases short, with 12 bases between. CDR1 SGHAT and CDR2 FQNNGV come from the germline V gene. The CDR3 loop reads CASSLVPGSVHF. CDR3 DNA sequence: TGTGCCAGCAGCTTAGTGCCGGGGTCCGTCCACTTT.

This chain joins TRBV11-2 and TRBJ2-6; a weak D match, TRBD1 (6 bases). There are 18 residues in the CDR3. Per the germline V gene, CDR1 is SGHAT and CDR2 is FQNNGV. V was cut by 5 bases and J by 0 bases, with 17 bases left in between. The CDR3 region is CASSPVSTGFSGANVLTF. The CDR3, as DNA: TGTGCCAGCAGCCCCGTTAGTACAGGGTTCTCTGGGGCCAACGTCCTGACTTTC.

This chain joins TRBV19 and TRBJ2-7; D is possibly TRBD2 (5 bases). The CDR3 covers 13 residues. Trimming removed 10 bases from V and 6 bases from J, with 19 bases in between. CDR1 and CDR2 from the germline V gene are LNHDA and SQIVND (reference sequence). CDR3 residues: CATKPRRFGEQYF. CDR3 DNA: TGTGCCACCAAACCAAGGAGGTTTGGCGAGCAGTACTTC.

The genes are TRBV29-1 and TRBJ1-3; D ambiguous. This CDR3 is 14 amino acids long. The V and J ends lost 0 bases and 0 bases respectively, with 6 bases between them. Per the germline V gene, CDR1 is SQVTM and CDR2 is ANQGSEA. CDR3 residues: CSVEDLRSGNTIYF. Here the CDR3 DNA reads TGCAGCGTTGAAGATCTGCGCTCTGGAAACACCATATATTTT.

The chain couples TRBV30 to TRBJ1-3, with 7 positions matching TRBD1. J was trimmed by 2 bases and V by 3 bases; bases with no gene match: 1. Germline V gene data show CDR1 as GTSNPN and CDR2 as SVGIG (reference sequence). There are 13 residues in the CDR3. Here the CDR3 DNA reads TGTGCCTGGAGAAGGGGGCCTGGAAACACCATATATTTT. Its protein product is CAWRRGPGNTIYF.

This chain uses TRBV28 with TRBJ2-7, with D possibly TRBD1 on 6 matching bases. Trimming stripped 6 bases from V and 3 bases from J, with 9 bases between. Germline-derived CDR1 and CDR2 are MDHEN and SYDVKM. This CDR3 comprises 12 residues. CDR3 nucleotides: TGTGCCAGCAGACAGGGTGTCTACGAGCAGTACTTC. It yields the protein CASRQGVYEQYF.

The chain combines TRBV7-9 with TRBJ1-4; TRBD1 aligns across 8 bases. CDR3 length equals 14 residues. CDR1 and CDR2 from the germline V gene are SEHNR and FQNEAQ (reference sequence). After removal of 5 bases from V and 5 bases from J, the junction contained 4 bases not matched to a gene. CDR3 amino acids: CASSPGTGNEKLFF. The CDR3 DNA follows: TGTGCCAGCAGCCCCGGGACAGGAAATGAAAAACTGTTTTTT.

J is TRBJ1-2 and V is TRBV18; 9 nucleotides match TRBD1. Germline V gene sequence: CDR1 KGHSH, CDR2 LQKENI. CDR3 length equals 13 residues. Losses at the gene ends were 6 bases for V and 7 bases for J; bases not matched to a gene: 6. Here the CDR3 reads CASSANRGLGYTF. The CDR3 bases are TGTGCCAGCTCGGCTAACAGGGGGCTTGGCTACACCTTC. Full variable domain (rest looked up from reference TRBV18 and TRBJ1-2): NAGVMQNPRHLVRRRGQEARLRCSPMKGHSHVYWYRQLPEEGLKFMVYLQKENIIDESGMPKERFSAEFPKEGPSILRIQQVVRGDSAAYFCASSANRGLGYTFGSGTRLTVV.

Comment on this clone: Other DNA sequences of this sample code for an identical CDR3. V is TRBV6-5 and J is TRBJ2-5; D is ambiguous. Trimming left V 3 bases short and J 5 bases short, with 4 bases between. CDR1 MNHEY and CDR2 SVGAGI come from the germline V gene. The CDR3 sequence is 11 residues long. CDR3 DNA sequence: TGTGCCAGCAGTTATCGTGAGACCCAGTACTTC. Encoded protein: CASSYRETQYF.

V gene TRBV6-5 combines with J gene TRBJ2-5, with 9 bases that match TRBD1. This CDR3 comprises 13 residues. Per germline, CDR1 MNHEY and CDR2 SVGAGI. V dropped 10 bases and J dropped 5; count of bases not matched to a gene: 8. CDR3: CATQGALMETQYF. CDR3 DNA sequence: TGTGCCACACAGGGGGCGTTGATGGAGACCCAGTACTTC.

The V gene is TRBV6-4, the J gene TRBJ2-2; the D gene is possibly TRBD2 (6 bases). V was pared by 2 bases and J by 0 bases, with 10 bases between. In germline, CDR1 is MRHNA, CDR2 SNTAGT. The CDR3 covers 16 residues. This CDR3 reads CASSDGLATNTGELFF. Here the CDR3 DNA reads TGTGCCAGCAGTGACGGGCTAGCGACGAACACCGGGGAGCTGTTTTTT.